This record looks at one T cell receptor beta chain sequence and its context. The CDR3 covers 13 residues. V lost 3 bases, J lost 8 bases, and 13 bases lay in between. This specimen comes from a study of blood T cell repertoires in COVID-19. Enrollees, roughly 18 to 95 years old, lived in fewer than 25 US areas. The method was immunoSEQ multiplex PCR; TCRdb's version includes in-frame clones alone and lacks a portion of them. The table shows 200,000 to 250,000 clones, with about 90% occurring only once. The chain links TRBV12-3 or TRBV12-4 to TRBJ1-2; no definite D call. This clonotype was obtained from a man between 45 and 60 years old who had been exposed to COVID-19. The material sequenced was PBMCs or T cells enriched from blood (not recorded which). CDR3 in amino acids: CASSLGRQGGYTF. In DNA, the CDR3 is TGTGCCAGCAGTTTGGGCCGACAAGGAGGCTACACCTTC.